Included here is one TCR beta chain sequence, with context. These data belong to a study of blood T cell repertoires in COVID-19. Across the whole study: The samples span acute and convalescent COVID-19 from the United States, Italy and Spain.

As processed by the authors: Estimates of nucleated cell counts were drawn from the amplification of reference gene primers. TCRdb keeps only in-frame clones here, not all; method: immunoSEQ multiplex PCR. V, J and clone size reflect that table, while D and trimming were determined from the DNA. The data show about 250,000 clones, around 87% seen once. All enrollees were about 18 to 100 years old and from approximately 24 US areas. Recovered status in Cohort 3 required two negative PCRs, clearance, or symptom resolution. Losses at the gene ends were 2 bases for V and 6 bases for J; bases not matched to a gene: 15. CDR3 length: 17 residues. Germline V gives CDR1 SGHRS, CDR2 YFSETQ.

The specimen sequenced was PBMCs or T cells enriched from blood (not recorded which). This clonotype originated in a woman aged 45-60 years who had recovered from COVID-19. The gene calls are TRBV5-1 and TRBJ2-7, with 9 bases aligning to TRBD2. The CDR3 DNA reads as TGCGCCAGCAGCTTTCGGTCATCGGGACTAGCAGGATCCGAGCAGTACTTC. Its protein is CASSFRSSGLAGSEQYF.